The next 8 T cell receptor beta chains were all read from a single sample in a study of T-cell memory formation after mild COVID-19. MiXCR, applied by TCRdb to the 5' RACE reads, yields one record per CDR3 protein. This table has 300,000 to 400,000 distinct CDR3 sequences, roughly 13% appearing once. The specimen sequenced was PBMCs or a T cell subset sorted from them (not recorded which). Source of these receptors: a man aged 18 to 35 who had mild COVID-19 (a few samples of this study predate the infection). Cell type and time point are not known.

This rearrangement joins TRBV6-5 to TRBJ1-1; a weak D match, TRBD1 (6 bases). V lost 10 bases, J lost 6 bases, and 18 bases lay in between. This CDR3 is 13 amino acids long. Germline V gene sequence: CDR1 MNHEY, CDR2 SVGAGI. CDR3 loop: CATTPGGVSEAFF. The CDR3 coding sequence is TGTGCCACCACCCCCGGGGGCGTCTCTGAAGCTTTCTTT.

The chain has TRBV20-1 and TRBJ2-1; D gene unclear. V was clipped by 3 bases and J by 9 bases, with 12 bases between them. CDR1 and CDR2 from the germline V gene are DFQATT and SNEGSKA (reference sequence). This CDR3 has 12 amino acids. In DNA form, the CDR3 reads TGCAGTGCTAGGAGTAGCCCGGGTGAGCAGTTCTTC. Translating gives CSARSSPGEQFF.

The J gene is TRBJ2-7, the V gene TRBV6-5, with D possibly matching TRBD1 (6 bases). CDR3 size: 13 residues. The germline gives CDR1 MNHEY, CDR2 SVGAGI. V was clipped by 0 bases and J by 6 bases, with 9 bases between them. The CDR3, as DNA: TGTGCCAGCAGTTACTCGGAGGACAGCGAGCAGTACGTC. It yields the protein CASSYSEDSEQYV.

The gene calls are TRBV12-3 or TRBV12-4 and TRBJ1-1; D unresolved. With 4 bases removed from V and 2 bases from J, the gap between germline ends came to 14 bases. The CDR3 spans 15 residues. The DNA of the CDR3 is TGTGCCAGCAGTTCCGGACGGAGGGCCAACACTGAAGCTTTCTTT. Encoded protein: CASSSGRRANTEAFF.

Only a few counts were recorded for this clonotype. The genes are TRBV5-1 and TRBJ2-3, with D unresolved. The germline gives CDR1 SGHRS, CDR2 YFSETQ. The length of the CDR3 is 14 residues. V shed 3 bases and J shed 0 bases, with 8 bases lying between them. CDR3 nucleotides: TGCGCCAGCAGCTCTGATACTAGCACAGATACGCAGTATTTT. Encoded protein: CASSSDTSTDTQYF.

V gene TRBV7-2 combines with J gene TRBJ2-3, with 8 positions matching TRBD2. The CDR3 has 16 residues. CDR1 is SGHTA and CDR2 is FQGNSA in the germline V gene. V lost 5 bases and J lost 8; bases outside the gene matches: 15. CDR3 protein: CASSPLERVAGTTQYF. Written as DNA, the CDR3 is TGTGCCAGCAGCCCCCTCGAGAGGGTAGCGGGGACTACGCAGTATTTT.

This clonotype was seen only a few times. The V and J genes are TRBV12-5 and TRBJ2-1; D may match TRBD1 or TRBD2 (5 bases each). CDR3 size: 12 residues. CDR1 and CDR2 from the germline V gene are LGHNT and FRNRAP. Trimming shortened V by 4 bases and J by 8 bases, and 9 bases separated the two germline ends. CDR3 sequence (DNA): TGTGCTAGTGGTTCGTCGGGGCATGAGCAGTTCTTC. It translates to CASGSSGHEQFF. Looking up the rest from reference TRBV12-5 and TRBJ2-1 gives the full variable domain: DARVTQTPRHKVTEMGQEVTMRCQPILGHNTVFWYRQTMMQGLELLAYFRNRAPLDDSGMPKDRFSAEMPDATLATLKIQPSEPRDSAVYFCASGSSGHEQFFGPGTRLTVL.

There are many counts of this clonotype. The chain carries TRBV15 and TRBJ2-3, with D possibly TRBD1 on 5 matching bases. The germline V and J ends were trimmed by 0 bases and 6 bases, with 16 bases remaining between them. Germline CDR1 and CDR2: LNHNV and YYDKDF (reference sequence). This CDR3 has 16 residues. CDR3 loop: CATSREGQLARDTQYF. In DNA, the CDR3 is TGTGCCACCAGCAGAGAGGGGCAGCTTGCACGGGATACGCAGTATTTT.